This note documents a single T cell receptor (beta chain) sequence. Its antigen remains unknown. The DNA ends 3 residues before the CDR3 does, and the rest of the CDR3 is filled in from the germline J gene. This specimen comes from a study of T cells in women clearing cervical HPV infection. Study information: With HLA typing for only a few women, HLA confounding remains possible.

Profiling relied on immunoSEQ multiplex PCR, and the TCRdb table lists in-frame clones only, not all of them. The sample table includes some 32,000 clones. Study-level points and caveats: Each sample's T-cell count was unknown, possibly confounding richness.

V lost 4 bases, J lost 1 base, and 11 bases lay in between. This CDR3 has 14 amino acids. Germline V gene sequence: CDR1 SGHRS, CDR2 YFSETQ. V usage is TRBV5-1 and J usage is TRBJ1-1, with a possible D match to TRBD1 (5 bases). Sequenced: blood buffy coat. The TCR was taken from a woman between 18 and 70 years old with a cervical HPV16 infection that either progressed to CIN3+ or cleared (not recorded which). CDR3 sequence reads: CASSRGSGNTEAFF. The part of the CDR3 DNA that was read is TGCGCCAGCAGCCGGGGGAGTGGGAACACTGAA.